This record covers a single T cell receptor (beta chain). Its antigen is currently unknown. The data were obtained in a study of T cell responses to AZD1222 COVID-19 vaccine. Looked up from germline, CDR1 is MNHEY and CDR2 is SVGAGI. The CDR3 is 15 amino acids. J gave up 6 bases and V 6 bases, and 6 bases lay outside the gene matches. Method: immunoSEQ multiplex PCR; TCRdb's copy keeps in-frame clones and lacks some. The table shows around 91,000 clones, with nearly 90% occurring only once. Points from the study as a whole: No repertoire was sampled before or during the peak T cell response, only after it. Nearly half of spike-specific TCRs reportedly target unmutated variant regions.

The rearrangement links TRBV6-5 to TRBJ2-1, with 12 bases aligning to TRBD2. The clonotype comes from an adult in good health. The material was peripheral blood, obtained on day 0 of AZD1222 vaccination. DNA for the CDR3: TGTGCCAGCAGGGGACTAGCGGGTGCTTTCAATGAGCAGTTCTTC. Translated, it gives CASRGLAGAFNEQFF.